This entry lists 20 T cell receptor beta chains sequenced from one sample in a study of cytomegalovirus exposure and HLA in healthy donors (dated by TCRdb to between 2016 and 2019). Library prep was done by the immunoSEQ multiplex PCR assay. For the multiplex PCR, a mixture combining 60 forward primers for TCR Vbeta segments and 13 reverse primers for TCR Jbeta segments was used. TCRdb re-hosts the immuneACCESS table, in-frame sequences only. Its copies lack some clones; in the studies checked, an unresolved V gene accounts for under half of them, and the cause for the rest is not known. This sample has 250,000 to 300,000 clones in its table, and approximately 85% of those were observed once. Of the sample, 1.5% to 2.5% falls within the top ten clones. The specimen was PBMCs. Receptors were obtained from a woman aged 40 to 50 in good health and CMV-seropositive.

The chain joins TRBV14 to TRBJ1-2, with a tentative D call TRBD1 (5 bases). Between the trimmed V and J ends, which lost 0 bases and 6 bases, there was a span of 14 bases. Germline CDR1 reads SGHDN; CDR2 reads FVKESK. The CDR3 is 15 amino acids. As DNA, the CDR3 is TGTGCCAGCAGCCAAGAATGGGGCCAGAGTGATGGCTACACCTTC. Its protein product is CASSQEWGQSDGYTF.

The rearrangement joins TRBV28 to TRBJ1-5, with 7 nucleotides matching TRBD1. This CDR3 is 18 amino acids long. V was clipped by 2 bases and J by 0 bases; unmatched bases: 10. Looked up from germline, CDR1 is MDHEN and CDR2 is SYDVKM. In DNA, the CDR3 is TGTGCCAGCAGTTTAACCCCCCGGACAGGCGATAGCAATCAGCCCCAGCATTTT. Amino acids: CASSLTPRTGDSNQPQHF.

V and J are TRBV11-2 and TRBJ2-7; TRBD2 matches at 8 bases. The junction had 4 bases not matched to a gene; V was cut back by 1 base and J by 2 bases. CDR1 is SGHAT and CDR2 is FQNNGV in the germline V gene. The CDR3 extends over 15 amino acids. The CDR3 nucleotides are TGTGCCAGCAGCTTAGCCAGCGGGGGAGCCTACGAGCAGTACTTC. Its protein product is CASSLASGGAYEQYF.

The sample holds a few counts of this clone. The chain combines TRBV11-3 with TRBJ2-1, with TRBD2 matching over 9 bases. Germline V CDR1 and CDR2: SGHNT, YENEEA. V trimming: 6 bases; J trimming: 3 bases; junction bases outside the gene matches: 6. The CDR3 spans 15 residues. CDR3 nucleotide sequence: TGTGCCAGCAGTCCGACTAGCGGCCTCTACAATGAGCAGTTCTTC. Encoded protein: CASSPTSGLYNEQFF. Using reference TRBV11-3 and TRBJ2-1 for the parts outside the CDR3, the full variable domain is EAGVVQSPRYKIIEKKQPVAFWCNPISGHNTLYWYLQNLGQGPELLIRYENEEAVDDSQLPKDRFSAERLKGVDSTLKIQPAELGDSAVYLCASSPTSGLYNEQFFGPGTRLTVL.

This clone has ten or more counts. V gene TRBV7-8 combines with J gene TRBJ2-7; 7 bases map to TRBD2. Trimming cost V 8 bases and J 4 bases; bases outside gene matches: 17. CDR3 size: 16 residues. From germline, CDR1 is SGHVS and CDR2 FQNEAQ. The CDR3 here is CASRTGFGGRVYEQYF. The CDR3 DNA reads as TGTGCCAGCCGGACGGGGTTCGGGGGGAGGGTTTACGAGCAGTACTTC.

This sequence joins TRBV6-6 and TRBJ2-2; D gene unclear. Germline V gene sequence: CDR1 MNHNY, CDR2 SVGAGI (reference sequence). V was trimmed by 6 bases and J by 5 bases, leaving 4 bases between them. CDR3 length: 11 residues. The chain's CDR3 is CASSPTGELFF. CDR3 nucleotides: TGTGCCAGCAGCCCTACCGGGGAGCTGTTTTTT.

The count of this clone is one. The V call is TRBV19, the J call TRBJ2-1, with D maybe TRBD2 (5 bases). The CDR3 runs 15 residues. CDR1 and CDR2 (germline): LNHDA, SQIVND (reference sequence). The ends were cut back, 3 bases at V and 5 bases at J, with 14 bases in the middle. The CDR3 sequence is CASSIGLPINNEQFF. The DNA of the CDR3 is TGTGCCAGTAGTATCGGACTCCCAATAAACAATGAGCAGTTCTTC.

In DNA form, the CDR3 reads TGTGCCAGCAGCTCCGGACAGGGGAACATGAACACTGAAGCTTTCTTT. The encoded protein is CASSSGQGNMNTEAFF. The chain is built from TRBV11-2 and TRBJ1-1, with 9 bases identical to TRBD1. The V and J ends lost 4 bases and 0 bases, in that order; junction bases with no gene match: 6. Germline assignment: CDR1 SGHAT and CDR2 FQNNGV. This CDR3 region has 16 residues.

Points on this clone: Relative to the germline gene, one junction end is altered; a read error may explain this. This chain joins TRBV7-9 and TRBJ2-2; 8 nucleotides match TRBD1. CDR1 SEHNR and CDR2 FQNEAQ come from the germline V gene (reference sequence). The CDR3 loop spans 17 amino acids. The CDR3 nucleotides read TGTTCCAGCAGCTACTCCGGACAGGGCTTGTTAGCCGGGGAGCTGTTTTTT. This encodes CSSSYSGQGLLAGELFF.

V usage is TRBV6-5 and J usage is TRBJ1-4, with 10 positions matching TRBD1. Germline V CDR1 and CDR2: MNHEY, SVGAGI. V shed 7 bases and J 5 bases; nucleotides not matched to a gene: 4. The length of the CDR3 is 14 residues. The CDR3 here is CASNPTGGNEKLFF. The DNA of the CDR3 is TGTGCCAGCAACCCGACAGGGGGCAATGAAAAACTGTTTTTT.

The rearrangement uses TRBV10-2 and TRBJ2-7; 9 nucleotides agree with TRBD1. CDR1 and CDR2 from the germline V gene are WSHSY and SAAADI. The junction had 5 bases not matched to a gene; V was cut back by 6 bases and J by 2 bases. This CDR3 has 14 amino acids. The CDR3 nucleotides read TGCGCCAGCAGCCAAGGGACAGGGACCTACGAGCAGTACTTC. This translates into CASSQGTGTYEQYF.

The genes are TRBV9 and TRBJ2-3, with 8 bases matching TRBD1. In germline, CDR1 is SGDLS, CDR2 YYNGEE. Unmatched junction bases numbered 10, after V lost 6 bases and J lost 1 base. The CDR3 consists of 16 residues. CDR3 DNA: TGTGCCAGCACAGGAGACAGGGGACGGGGCACAGATACGCAGTATTTT. Translating it yields CASTGDRGRGTDTQYF.

This clone was counted a single time. This chain connects TRBV7-8 to TRBJ2-5; 8 nucleotides align to TRBD2. The CDR3 consists of 16 residues. Trimming at V came to 1 base and at J to 5 bases, leaving 9 bases not matched to a gene. Germline CDR1 is SGHVS and CDR2 is FQNEAQ. CDR3 residues: CASSLVVWTSIETQYF. In nucleotides, the CDR3 is TGTGCCAGCAGCTTAGTGGTATGGACTAGCATCGAGACCCAGTACTTC.

This chain links TRBV12-5 with TRBJ1-2; 10 positions agree with TRBD1. CDR1 is LGHNT, CDR2 FRNRAP, per germline. The CDR3 has 16 residues. J gave up 7 bases and V 5 bases, and 13 bases lay outside the gene matches. The CDR3 is CASGPLSPGTGVGYTF. The DNA for the CDR3 is TGTGCTAGTGGTCCACTATCGCCCGGGACAGGGGTTGGCTACACCTTC.

V usage is TRBV5-1 and J usage is TRBJ1-5, with 7 bases lining up with TRBD1. CDR3 length equals 15 residues. CDR1 and CDR2 (germline): SGHRS, YFSETQ. The V segment lost 0 bases and the J segment 3 bases; nucleotides outside the gene matches: 3. The CDR3 DNA reads TGCGCCAGCAGCTTGGGGACAGGTAACAATCAGCCCCAGCATTTT. Amino acid sequence: CASSLGTGNNQPQHF.

The chain links TRBV10-3 to TRBJ1-2, with D unclear. V dropped 4 bases and J dropped 4 bases, with 10 bases sitting between them. The CDR3 sequence is 13 residues long. The V gene's germline CDR1 is ENHRY and CDR2 SYGVKD. The CDR3 bases are TGTGCCATCAGTGCGGAGCCCTCCTATGGCTACACCTTC. Encoded protein: CAISAEPSYGYTF.

The chain joins TRBV19 to TRBJ2-1, with TRBD2 identical over 13 bases. CDR1 and CDR2 (germline): LNHDA, SQIVND (reference sequence). The junction had 17 bases not matched to a gene; V was cut back by 5 bases and J by 4 bases. The CDR3 loop spans 20 amino acids. This CDR3 is CASSLTGLAGPTGSYNEQFF. CDR3 DNA: TGTGCCAGTAGTTTAACGGGACTAGCGGGACCCACCGGATCTTACAATGAGCAGTTCTTC.

V and J are TRBV28 and TRBJ1-6; TRBD1 matches 9 bases. J gave up 10 bases and V 6 bases, and 7 bases lay outside the gene matches. The germline V gene has CDR1 MDHEN and CDR2 SYDVKM. This CDR3 contains 14 residues. The CDR3 here is CASRSPGQGSPLHF. In DNA, the CDR3 is TGTGCCAGCAGATCACCGGGACAGGGCTCACCCCTCCACTTT.

This clone was found a few times. The rearrangement joins TRBV6-1 to TRBJ2-5; 8 bases line up with TRBD1. Germline V gene lookup returns CDR1 MNHNS and CDR2 SASEGT. This CDR3 has 14 residues. V shed 6 bases, J shed 4 bases, and the junction held 7 bases outside the gene matches. CDR3 nucleotides: TGTGCCAGCAGCGCTGGACAGGGCGTAGAGACCCAGTACTTC. Protein: CASSAGQGVETQYF.

The rearrangement links TRBV27 to TRBJ1-1; a possible D gene is TRBD1 (6 bases). V was cut by 5 bases and J by 0 bases, with 10 bases left in between. The germline CDR1 and CDR2 sequences are MNHEY and SMNVEV (reference sequence). The length of the CDR3 is 14 residues. The CDR3 sequence is CASSHGQLNTEAFF. The CDR3 DNA reads TGTGCCAGCAGTCACGGACAGTTGAACACTGAAGCTTTCTTT.